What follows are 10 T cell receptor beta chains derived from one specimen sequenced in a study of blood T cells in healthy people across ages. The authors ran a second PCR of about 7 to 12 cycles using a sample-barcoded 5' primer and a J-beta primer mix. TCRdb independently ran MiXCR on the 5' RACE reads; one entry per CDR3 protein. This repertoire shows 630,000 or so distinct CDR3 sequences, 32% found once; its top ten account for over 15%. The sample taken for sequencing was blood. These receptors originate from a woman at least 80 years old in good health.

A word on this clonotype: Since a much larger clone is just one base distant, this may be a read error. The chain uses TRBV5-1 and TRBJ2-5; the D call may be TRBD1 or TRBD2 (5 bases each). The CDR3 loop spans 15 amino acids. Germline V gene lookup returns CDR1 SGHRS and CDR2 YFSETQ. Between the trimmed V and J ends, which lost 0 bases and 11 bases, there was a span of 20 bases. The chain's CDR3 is CASSLAGAGWNEQYF. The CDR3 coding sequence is TGCGCCAGCAGCTTGGCCGGGGCAGGGTGGAATGAGCAGTACTTC.

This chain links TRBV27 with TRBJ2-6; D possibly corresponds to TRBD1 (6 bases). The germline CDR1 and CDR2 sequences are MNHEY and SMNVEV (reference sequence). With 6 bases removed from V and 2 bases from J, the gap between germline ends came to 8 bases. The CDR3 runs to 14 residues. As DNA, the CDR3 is TGTGCCAGCAGGGGGGCTACTGGGGCCAACGTCCTGACTTTC. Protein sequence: CASRGATGANVLTF.

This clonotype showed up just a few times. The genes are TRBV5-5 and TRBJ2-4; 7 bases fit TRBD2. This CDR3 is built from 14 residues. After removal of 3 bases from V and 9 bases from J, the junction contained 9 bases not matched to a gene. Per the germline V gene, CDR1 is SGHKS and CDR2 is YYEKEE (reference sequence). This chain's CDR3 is CASSWRAGSGIQYF. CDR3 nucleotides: TGTGCCAGCAGCTGGAGAGCGGGGTCAGGCATTCAGTACTTC.

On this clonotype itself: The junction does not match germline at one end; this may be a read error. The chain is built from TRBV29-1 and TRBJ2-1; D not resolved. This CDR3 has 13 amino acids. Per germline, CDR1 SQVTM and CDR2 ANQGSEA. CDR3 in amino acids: CSVGFPTYNGQFF. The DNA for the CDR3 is TGCAGCGTTGGCTTTCCGACCTACAATGGGCAGTTCTTC.

The CDR3, as DNA: TGCAGTGCTTTAGATTTGGACTTACGAACCTACAATGAGCAGTTCTTC. Its protein product is CSALDLDLRTYNEQFF. This sequence joins TRBV20-1 and TRBJ2-1, with a weak D call TRBD2 (5 bases). The CDR3 is made up of 16 amino acids. The V end was cut by 5 bases, the J end by 2 bases, with 19 bases between. Germline CDR1 reads DFQATT; CDR2 reads SNEGSKA (reference sequence).

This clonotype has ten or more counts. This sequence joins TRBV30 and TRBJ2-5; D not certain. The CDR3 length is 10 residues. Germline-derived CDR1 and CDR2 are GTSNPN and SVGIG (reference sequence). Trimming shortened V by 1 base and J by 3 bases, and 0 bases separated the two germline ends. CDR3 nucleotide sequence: TGTGCCTGGAGTGAAGAGACCCAGTACTTC. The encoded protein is CAWSEETQYF.

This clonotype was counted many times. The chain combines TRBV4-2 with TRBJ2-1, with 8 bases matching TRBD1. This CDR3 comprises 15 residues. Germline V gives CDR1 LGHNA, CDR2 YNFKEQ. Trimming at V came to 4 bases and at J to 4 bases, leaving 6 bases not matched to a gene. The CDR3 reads CASSPDRGWYNEQFF. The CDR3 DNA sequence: TGTGCCAGCAGCCCAGACAGGGGTTGGTACAATGAGCAGTTCTTC.

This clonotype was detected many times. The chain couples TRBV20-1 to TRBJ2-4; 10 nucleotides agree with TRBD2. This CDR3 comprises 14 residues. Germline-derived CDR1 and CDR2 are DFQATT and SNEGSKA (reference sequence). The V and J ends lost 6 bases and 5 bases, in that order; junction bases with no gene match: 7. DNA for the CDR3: TGCAGTGCACAGCGGGGGGGGTTTGAAAACATTCAGTACTTC. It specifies CSAQRGGFENIQYF.

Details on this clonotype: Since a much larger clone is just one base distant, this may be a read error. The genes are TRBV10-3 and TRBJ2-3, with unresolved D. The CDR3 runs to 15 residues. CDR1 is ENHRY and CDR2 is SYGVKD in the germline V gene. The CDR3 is CAISRTAVGTDMQYF. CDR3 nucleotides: TGTGCCATCAGTCGAACGGCTGTCGGCACAGATATGCAGTATTTT.

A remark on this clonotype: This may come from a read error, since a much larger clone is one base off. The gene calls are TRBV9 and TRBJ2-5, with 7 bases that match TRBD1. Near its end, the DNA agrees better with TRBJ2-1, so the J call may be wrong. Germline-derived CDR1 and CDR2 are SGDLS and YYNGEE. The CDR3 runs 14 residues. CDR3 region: CASSVGDSQETQFF. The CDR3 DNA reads TGTGCCAGCAGCGTAGGGGACAGCCAAGAGACCCAGTTCTTC.